This T cell receptor (beta chain) appears in the sequencing data of a study of blood T cell repertoires in COVID-19. Across the whole study: The analysed material was cDNA or gDNA that came from T cells, B-cell-depleted T cells, or PBMCs.

During active infection, Seattle patients enrolled and were then monitored through disease. The CDR3 runs 15 residues. Per the germline V gene, CDR1 is PRHDT and CDR2 is FYEKMQ (reference sequence). V gave up 4 bases and J gave up 7 bases; unmatched junction bases: 7. Original methodology: Estimated nucleated cell counts came from reference gene primer amplification. The assay was immunoSEQ multiplex PCR, and TCRdb's table has in-frame clones only and misses some. The DNA gave D and trimming, while V, J and clone size come from that table. This sample yields over 85,000 clones, of which 70% to 90% are seen a single time; 3.5% to 5% belongs to the top ten.

This TCR was sampled from a human donor with COVID-19, enrolled during active disease. The donor label of this sample is uncertain. Sample: peripheral blood. This chain links TRBV13 with TRBJ2-1; 10 bases align to TRBD2. The CDR3 DNA sequence: TGTGCCAGCAGCTACCCAGCGGGGGGGCCAAATGAGCAGTTCTTC. Translation gives CASSYPAGGPNEQFF.